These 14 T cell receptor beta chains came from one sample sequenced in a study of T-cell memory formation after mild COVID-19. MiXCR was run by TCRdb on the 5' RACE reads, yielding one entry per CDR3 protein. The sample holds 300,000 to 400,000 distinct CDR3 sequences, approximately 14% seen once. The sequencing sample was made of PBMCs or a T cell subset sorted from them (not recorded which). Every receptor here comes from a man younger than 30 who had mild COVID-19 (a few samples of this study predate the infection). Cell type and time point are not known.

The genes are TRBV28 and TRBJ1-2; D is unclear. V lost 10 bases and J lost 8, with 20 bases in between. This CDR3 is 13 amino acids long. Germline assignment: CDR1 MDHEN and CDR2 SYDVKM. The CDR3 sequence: CATCPTGRLGYTF. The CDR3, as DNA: TGTGCCACTTGTCCGACGGGTCGCCTCGGCTACACCTTC.

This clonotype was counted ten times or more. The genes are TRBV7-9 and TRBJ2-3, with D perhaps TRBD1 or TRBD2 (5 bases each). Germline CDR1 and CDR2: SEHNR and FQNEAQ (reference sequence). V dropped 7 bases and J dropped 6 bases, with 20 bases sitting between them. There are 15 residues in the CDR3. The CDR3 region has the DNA TGTGCCAGCATCCCCGCCGCCTCGGGGCGGGATACGCAGTATTTT. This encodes CASIPAASGRDTQYF.

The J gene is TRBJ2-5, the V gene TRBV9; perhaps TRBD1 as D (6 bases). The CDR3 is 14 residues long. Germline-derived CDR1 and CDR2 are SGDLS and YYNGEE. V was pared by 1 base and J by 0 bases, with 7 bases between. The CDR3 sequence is CASSVSGDQETQYF. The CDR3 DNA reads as TGTGCCAGCAGCGTATCAGGGGACCAAGAGACCCAGTACTTC.

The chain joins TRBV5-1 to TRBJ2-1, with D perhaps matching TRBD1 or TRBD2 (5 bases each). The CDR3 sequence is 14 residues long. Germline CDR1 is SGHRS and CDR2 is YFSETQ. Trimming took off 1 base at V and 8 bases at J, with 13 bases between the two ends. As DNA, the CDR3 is TGCGCCAGCAGCTTGCGGGACCTCGGGGATGAGCAGTTCTTC. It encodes CASSLRDLGDEQFF.

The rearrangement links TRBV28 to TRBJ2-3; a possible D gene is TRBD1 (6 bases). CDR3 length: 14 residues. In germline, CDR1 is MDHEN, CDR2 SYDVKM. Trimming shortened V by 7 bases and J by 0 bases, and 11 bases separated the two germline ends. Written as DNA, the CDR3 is TGTGCCAGCAAAAGGGGGATTAGCACAGATACGCAGTATTTT. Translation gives CASKRGISTDTQYF.

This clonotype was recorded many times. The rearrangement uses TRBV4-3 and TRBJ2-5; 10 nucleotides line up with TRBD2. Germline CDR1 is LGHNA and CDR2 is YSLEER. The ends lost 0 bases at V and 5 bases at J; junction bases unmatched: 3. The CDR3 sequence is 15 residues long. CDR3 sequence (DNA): TGCGCCAGCAGCCAAGAACTAGCGGGAATCGAGACCCAGTACTTC. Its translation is CASSQELAGIETQYF.

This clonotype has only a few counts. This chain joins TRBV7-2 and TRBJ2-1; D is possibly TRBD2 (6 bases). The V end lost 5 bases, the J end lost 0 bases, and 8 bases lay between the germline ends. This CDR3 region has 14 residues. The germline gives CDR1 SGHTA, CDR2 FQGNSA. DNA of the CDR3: TGTGCCAGCAGCCCGGGACTCTCCTACAATGAGCAGTTCTTC. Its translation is CASSPGLSYNEQFF.

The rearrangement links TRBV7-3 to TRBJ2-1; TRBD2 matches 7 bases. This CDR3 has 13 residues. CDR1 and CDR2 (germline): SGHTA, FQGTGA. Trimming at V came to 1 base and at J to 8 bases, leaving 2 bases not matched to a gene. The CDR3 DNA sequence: TGTGCCAGCAGCTTAAGTGCGGGGGATGAGCAGTTCTTC. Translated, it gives CASSLSAGDEQFF.

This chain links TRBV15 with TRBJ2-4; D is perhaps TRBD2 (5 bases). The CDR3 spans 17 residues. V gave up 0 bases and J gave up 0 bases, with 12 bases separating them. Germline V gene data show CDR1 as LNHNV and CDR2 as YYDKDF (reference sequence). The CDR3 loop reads CATSRDHGGLAKNIQYF. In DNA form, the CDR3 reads TGTGCCACCAGCAGAGATCATGGAGGTCTAGCCAAAAACATTCAGTACTTC.

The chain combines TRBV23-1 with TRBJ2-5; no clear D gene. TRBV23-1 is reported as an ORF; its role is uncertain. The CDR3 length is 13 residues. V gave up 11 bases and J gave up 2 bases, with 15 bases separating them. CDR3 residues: CAPPQTRQETQYF. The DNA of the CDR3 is TGCGCCCCTCCCCAGACAAGGCAAGAGACCCAGTACTTC.

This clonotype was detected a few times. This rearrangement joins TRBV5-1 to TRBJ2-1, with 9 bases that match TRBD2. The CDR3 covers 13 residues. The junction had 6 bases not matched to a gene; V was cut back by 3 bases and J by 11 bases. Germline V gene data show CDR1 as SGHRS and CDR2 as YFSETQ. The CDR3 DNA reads TGCGCCAGCAGCTCTAGCGGGGATACCAAGCAGTTCTTC. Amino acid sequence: CASSSSGDTKQFF.

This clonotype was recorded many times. In nucleotides, the CDR3 is TGCGCCAGCAGCTCCACAGGGACAGGGGGCGGGAGGTCCTACAATGAGCAGTTCTTC. Translation gives CASSSTGTGGGRSYNEQFF. The rearrangement uses TRBV5-1 and TRBJ2-1; 12 bases are a match to TRBD1. V was clipped by 3 bases and J by 1 base; unmatched bases: 11. The CDR3 has 19 amino acids. Germline CDR1 SGHRS, CDR2 YFSETQ.

CDR3 nucleotide sequence: TGTGCCACCAGTGATGGTGGCTATGAGCAGTTCTTC. It yields the protein CATSDGGYEQFF. The chain uses TRBV24-1 and TRBJ2-1; D gene ambiguous. The ends were cut back, 3 bases at V and 8 bases at J, with 7 bases in the middle. CDR3 length: 12 residues. The germline V gene encodes CDR1 KGHDR and CDR2 SFDVKD.

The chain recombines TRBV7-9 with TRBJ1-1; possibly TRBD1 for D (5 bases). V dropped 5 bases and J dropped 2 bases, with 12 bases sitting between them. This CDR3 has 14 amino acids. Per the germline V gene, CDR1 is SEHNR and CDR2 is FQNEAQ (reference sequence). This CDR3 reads CASSGATRNTEAFF. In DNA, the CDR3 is TGTGCCAGCAGCGGGGCCACTAGAAACACTGAAGCTTTCTTT.